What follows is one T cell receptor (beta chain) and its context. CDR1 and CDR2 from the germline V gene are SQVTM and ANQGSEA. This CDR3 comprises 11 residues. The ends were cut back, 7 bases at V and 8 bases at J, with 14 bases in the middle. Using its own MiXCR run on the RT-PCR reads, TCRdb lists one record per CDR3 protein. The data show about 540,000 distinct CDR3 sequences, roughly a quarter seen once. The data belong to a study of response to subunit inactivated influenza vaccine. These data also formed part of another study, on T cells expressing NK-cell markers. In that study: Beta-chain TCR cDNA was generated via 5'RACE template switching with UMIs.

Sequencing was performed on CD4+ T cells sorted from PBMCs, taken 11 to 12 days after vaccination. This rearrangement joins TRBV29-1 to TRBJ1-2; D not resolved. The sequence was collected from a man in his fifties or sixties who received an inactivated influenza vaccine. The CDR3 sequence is CSASRGPGYTF. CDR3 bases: TGCAGCGCCTCCCGCGGGCCAGGCTACACCTTC.